The 13 T cell receptor beta chains in this list originate from one sample, sequenced in a study of shared clonotypes between healthy human individuals. This table comes from immunoSEQ multiplex PCR, and its TCRdb copy is limited to in-frame clones, with some not included. This sample has millions of clones, with approximately 94% found just once. Naive CD8 cells were CD45RO-negative, positively selected for CCR7, excluding terminally differentiated effector memory CD45RA+ cells. Sequencing input: naive CD8+ T cells sorted from blood. The receptors were gathered from a man aged 18 to 30 in good health.

This clone came up once. Other nucleotide sequences in the sample specify the same CDR3. V usage is TRBV4-3 and J usage is TRBJ2-2, with D perhaps matching TRBD2 (7 bases). Deletions cut 4 bases from V and 3 bases from J, with 12 bases between. This CDR3 is 15 amino acids long. CDR1 LGHNA and CDR2 YSLEER come from the germline V gene. The CDR3 DNA follows: TGCGCCAGCAGCCCTGGGAGGGGGGACACCGGGGAGCTGTTTTTT. Protein product: CASSPGRGDTGELFF.

The chain carries TRBV27 and TRBJ1-1, with 8 positions matching TRBD1. V lost 6 bases to trimming and J lost 6 bases; unmatched junction nucleotides: 12. In germline, CDR1 is MNHEY, CDR2 SMNVEV (reference sequence). This CDR3 has 15 amino acids. The DNA of the CDR3 is TGTGCCAGCAGGCCGACAGGGGCTGAATGGGCTGAAGCTTTCTTT. This encodes CASRPTGAEWAEAFF.

This chain connects TRBV6-5 to TRBJ1-2, with D possibly TRBD1 on 5 matching bases. The CDR3 runs 12 residues. V dropped 3 bases and J dropped 6 bases, with 8 bases sitting between them. Germline loops: CDR1 MNHEY, CDR2 SVGAGI. Here the CDR3 reads CASSYMGDGYTF. The CDR3, as DNA: TGTGCCAGCAGTTATATGGGGGATGGCTACACCTTC.

This chain links TRBV9 with TRBJ2-2; 8 bases match TRBD1. Per germline, CDR1 SGDLS and CDR2 YYNGEE. V lost 4 bases and J lost 5; bases outside the gene matches: 13. The CDR3 extends over 17 amino acids. The CDR3 bases are TGTGCCAGCAGCCCTCAAAACGGACAGGGATTGACCGGGGAGCTGTTTTTT. It translates to CASSPQNGQGLTGELFF.

The V call is TRBV4-1, the J call TRBJ2-2; the D gene is possibly TRBD2 (6 bases). This CDR3 is 19 amino acids long. Trimming took 1 base from V and 5 from J, leaving 23 bases between them. Germline CDR1 reads MGHRA; CDR2 reads YSYEKL. CDR3 nucleotides: TGCGCCAGCAGCCAAGGACTTGGAATGGCTAGCGAGGGAACCGGGGAGCTGTTTTTT. Protein sequence: CASSQGLGMASEGTGELFF.

This clone was detected once. V and J are TRBV2 and TRBJ2-7; 10 nucleotides match TRBD2. The V segment lost 1 base and the J segment 6 bases; nucleotides outside the gene matches: 15. The CDR3 length is 18 residues. Germline CDR1 and CDR2: SNHLY and FYNNEI. The CDR3 coding sequence is TGTGCCAGCAGTGAAGTGGCGGGACAAAGCGGGAGGGCCGCCGAGCAGTACTTC. Its translation: CASSEVAGQSGRAAEQYF.

The sample holds one count of this clone. The chain is built from TRBV4-3 and TRBJ1-1; no reliable D call. The CDR3 has 15 amino acids. V was clipped by 1 base and J by 6 bases, with 15 bases between them. Germline loops: CDR1 LGHNA, CDR2 YSLEER. The DNA for the CDR3 is TGCGCCAGCAGCCAAGTATACAGCGAAGAGGCTGAAGCTTTCTTT. Its translation is CASSQVYSEEAEAFF.

This chain joins TRBV28 and TRBJ2-7; D might be TRBD2 (5 bases). This CDR3 comprises 14 residues. The V gene lost 3 bases and the J gene lost 0 bases, with 9 bases spanning the gap. The germline V gene has CDR1 MDHEN and CDR2 SYDVKM. CDR3 nucleotides: TGTGCCAGCAGTTTTTGGGGAGACTCCTACGAGCAGTACTTC. It yields the protein CASSFWGDSYEQYF.

The rearrangement uses TRBV19 and TRBJ2-3; D is possibly TRBD1 (5 bases). CDR1 and CDR2 (germline): LNHDA, SQIVND (reference sequence). V gave up 1 base and J gave up 4 bases, with 12 bases separating them. The CDR3 loop spans 15 amino acids. The CDR3 DNA reads TGTGCCAGTAGTATAGTTACAGTGGGGCCAGATACGCAGTATTTT. Protein sequence: CASSIVTVGPDTQYF.

The CDR3 nucleotides read TGCGCCAGCAGCTTGGCCCTGGGGGCGCTCCACGAGCAGTACTTC. This encodes CASSLALGALHEQYF. The genes are TRBV5-1 and TRBJ2-7, with a tentative D call TRBD1 (6 bases). Germline V gene lookup returns CDR1 SGHRS and CDR2 YFSETQ. This CDR3 region has 15 residues. V shed 0 bases and J shed 5 bases, with 15 bases lying between them.

The chain couples TRBV5-4 to TRBJ2-7; 10 bases align to TRBD1. V dropped 4 bases and J dropped 3; count of bases not matched to a gene: 7. CDR1 is SGHNT and CDR2 is YYREEE in the germline V gene (reference sequence). The CDR3 runs to 15 residues. CDR3 loop: CASSPTTGGSYEQYF. CDR3 bases: TGTGCCAGCAGCCCGACGACAGGGGGCAGCTACGAGCAGTACTTC.

V gene TRBV18 combines with J gene TRBJ2-6, with no clear D. The CDR3 has 13 residues. The V and J ends lost 2 bases and 2 bases respectively, with 1 base between them. Looked up from germline, CDR1 is KGHSH and CDR2 is LQKENI. CDR3 amino acids: CASSPAGANVLTF. CDR3 nucleotide sequence: TGTGCCAGCTCACCAGCTGGGGCCAACGTCCTGACTTTC.

The chain has TRBV14 and TRBJ2-1; 9 bases are a match to TRBD2. CDR3 size: 19 residues. Trimming at V came to 1 base and at J to 4 bases, leaving 14 bases not matched to a gene. Germline values: CDR1 SGHDN, CDR2 FVKESK. For the CDR3, the DNA is TGTGCCAGCAGCCAAGGGGAGGCCCTTGGGACTAGCTTATACAATGAGCAGTTCTTC. Translating it yields CASSQGEALGTSLYNEQFF. Variable domain in full (rest from reference TRBV14 and TRBJ2-1): EAGVTQFPSHSVIEKGQTVTLRCDPISGHDNLYWYRRVMGKEIKFLLHFVKESKQDESGMPNNRFLAERTGGTYSTLKVQPAELEDSGVYFCASSQGEALGTSLYNEQFFGPGTRLTVL.